The text below deals with one TCR beta chain. The antigen remains unidentified. This sample was taken from a study of shared clonotypes between healthy human individuals. Study-wide findings and caveats: Rarefaction curves obtained for sorted subsets showed sequencing incomplete despite large depth.

TCRdb keeps only in-frame clones here, not all; method: immunoSEQ multiplex PCR. The repertoire holds around 370,000 clones, around 96% seen once, with about 0.32% in the top ten. V dropped 0 bases and J dropped 3; count of bases not matched to a gene: 5. The CDR3 sequence is 17 residues long. CDR1 is MGHRA and CDR2 is YSYEKL in the germline V gene. Material for sequencing was memory CD8+ T cells sorted from blood. Subset defined: CD45RO+ cells pooled with CCR7-negative TemRA cells. This clonotype was obtained from a man aged 30 to 39 in good health. This chain links TRBV4-1 with TRBJ2-1; TRBD2 agrees at 10 bases. The chain's CDR3 is CASSQDRGLAYYNEQFF. The CDR3 DNA reads TGCGCCAGCAGCCAAGACCGGGGACTAGCGTACTACAATGAGCAGTTCTTC.